This note documents a single T cell receptor beta chain sequence. The antigen is not known. A universal primer site arose from template switching, and cDNA bore unique molecular identifiers. TCRdb passed the 5' RACE reads through MiXCR, listing each CDR3 protein once. The sample has roughly 350,000 distinct CDR3 sequences; approximately 9.1% are singletons. This CDR3 is built from 12 residues. Trimming removed 3 bases from V and 8 bases from J, with 10 bases in between. This entry is derived from a study of identical twins. Overall study findings and caveats: High-abundance cord blood beta clonotypes had fewer insertions; memory repertoires showed none. Out-of-frame alpha sequences shared by twins were enriched for low generation probability. Within beta out-of-frame sequences, the excess sharing observed between twins was weaker.

The TCR comes from a woman between 45 and 65 years old in good health. This chain uses TRBV12-3 or TRBV12-4 with TRBJ1-2; D gene unclear. The sequenced sample was naive T cells sorted from blood. The DNA of the CDR3 is TGTGCCAGCAGTTTGGTCGGGTTCGGCTACACCTTC. It translates to CASSLVGFGYTF.